A single sample is the source of the 10 T cell receptor beta chains below, sequenced in a study of CD8 T cells in ankylosing spondylitis. TCRdb itself ran the 5' RACE reads through MiXCR, one entry per CDR3 protein. The sample holds some 27,000 distinct CDR3 sequences, around 5% seen once. The sample consisted of blood, either unsorted or a sorted T cell fraction (not recorded which). The receptors were gathered from a female donor with ankylosing spondylitis or in good health (not recorded which).

This CDR3 reads CASSVGRHNYEQYF. In DNA form, the CDR3 reads TGTGCCAGCAGCGTAGGACGGCATAACTACGAGCAGTACTTC. The V and J genes are TRBV9 and TRBJ2-7; D is unclear. The germline V and J ends were trimmed by 0 bases and 3 bases, with 10 bases remaining between them. The CDR3 sequence is 14 residues long. Germline V gives CDR1 SGDLS, CDR2 YYNGEE.

This clonotype was found many times. The chain uses TRBV9 and TRBJ2-1; no reliable D call. This CDR3 contains 13 residues. Trimming left V 0 bases short and J 5 bases short, with 6 bases between. Per the germline V gene, CDR1 is SGDLS and CDR2 is YYNGEE. The CDR3 DNA reads TGTGCCAGCAGCGTAGGGCAGAACAATGAGCAGTTCTTC. It codes for CASSVGQNNEQFF.

The chain couples TRBV9 to TRBJ2-7; unclear D gene. Germline CDR1 reads SGDLS; CDR2 reads YYNGEE. This CDR3 has 14 residues. Trimming pared 4 bases from V and 3 bases from J, leaving 14 bases between. This CDR3 reads CASSPQERSYEQYF. The CDR3 region has the DNA TGTGCCAGCAGCCCCCAGGAGCGAAGCTACGAGCAGTACTTC. Based on the CDR3 plus reference TRBV9 and TRBJ2-7, the full variable domain is DSGVTQTPKHLITATGQRVTLRCSPRSGDLSVYWYQQSLDQGLQFLIQYYNGEERAKGNILERFSAQQFPDLHSELNLSSLELGDSALYFCASSPQERSYEQYFGPGTRLTVT.

This clonotype was counted ten times or more. The chain has TRBV9 and TRBJ2-7; 9 nucleotides line up with TRBD1. Losses at the gene ends were 4 bases for V and 4 bases for J; bases not matched to a gene: 9. Germline values: CDR1 SGDLS, CDR2 YYNGEE. The CDR3 is 15 residues long. The CDR3 protein is CASSLRGQGSYEQYF. The CDR3 nucleotides are TGTGCCAGCAGCCTTAGGGGACAGGGATCTTACGAGCAGTACTTC.

The sample holds many counts of this clonotype. This chain joins TRBV9 and TRBJ2-1; tentatively, D is TRBD1 (6 bases). Germline V gives CDR1 SGDLS, CDR2 YYNGEE. CDR3 length: 14 residues. Trimming pared 1 base from V and 8 bases from J, leaving 13 bases between. CDR3 bases: TGTGCCAGCAGCGTAACCCCAGGGGTGTATGAGCAGTTCTTC. This codes for CASSVTPGVYEQFF.

This clonotype is labeled as medium-sized. The chain combines TRBV9 with TRBJ2-7, with D perhaps matching TRBD1 or TRBD2 (5 bases each). CDR3 size: 14 residues. Germline V gives CDR1 SGDLS, CDR2 YYNGEE. The germline V and J ends were trimmed by 0 bases and 4 bases, with 11 bases remaining between them. The CDR3 nucleotides read TGTGCCAGCAGCGTAGGGACGGGACGGTACGAGCAGTACTTC. Translated: CASSVGTGRYEQYF.

This clonotype is termed medium-sized (0.01 to 0.1%). This rearrangement joins TRBV9 to TRBJ1-2; the D is unclear. This CDR3 comprises 14 residues. Germline-derived CDR1 and CDR2 are SGDLS and YYNGEE. The V end lost 0 bases, the J end lost 1 base, and 7 bases lay between the germline ends. The CDR3 bases are TGTGCCAGCAGCGTAGAGGCCAGTAACTATGGCTACACCTTC. It codes for CASSVEASNYGYTF.

In this sample, this clonotype turned up a few times. The V call is TRBV9, the J call TRBJ2-1, with D uncertain. This CDR3 has 14 amino acids. CDR1 is SGDLS, CDR2 YYNGEE, per germline. Between the trimmed V and J ends, which lost 0 bases and 7 bases, there was a span of 11 bases. CDR3 sequence: CASSVGDPLNEQFF. CDR3 nucleotide sequence: TGTGCCAGCAGCGTAGGAGATCCCTTGAATGAGCAGTTCTTC.

This clonotype occurred a few times. The chain carries TRBV9 and TRBJ1-1; D may be TRBD1 (5 bases). Germline V gives CDR1 SGDLS, CDR2 YYNGEE. V lost 3 bases and J 1 base, leaving 10 bases between the germline ends. The CDR3 is 14 residues long. The CDR3 coding sequence is TGTGCCAGCAGCGGAACAGGCGCGAACACTGAAGCTTTCTTT. Translating gives CASSGTGANTEAFF.

This clonotype has ten or more counts. V usage is TRBV9 and J usage is TRBJ1-6; the D gene is possibly TRBD1 (6 bases). V lost 7 bases to trimming and J lost 7 bases, with 15 bases between them. CDR1 is SGDLS and CDR2 is YYNGEE in the germline V gene. The CDR3 is 14 residues long. The CDR3 DNA is TGTGCCAGCGGCCAAGGACAGCTCAATTCACCCCTCCACTTT. Its protein is CASGQGQLNSPLHF. Looking up the rest from reference TRBV9 and TRBJ1-6 gives the full variable domain: DSGVTQTPKHLITATGQRVTLRCSPRSGDLSVYWYQQSLDQGLQFLIQYYNGEERAKGNILERFSAQQFPDLHSELNLSSLELGDSALYFCASGQGQLNSPLHFGNGTRLTVT.